This TCR beta chain was obtained from a study of shared clonotypes between healthy human individuals. The data were produced by immunoSEQ multiplex PCR, yet TCRdb's version contains in-frame clones alone and is incomplete. This sample has approximately 2.5 million clones; about 92% occur once, and the top ten carry around 0.14%. This clone has a single count. Trimming removed 4 bases at V and 4 bases at J, with 18 bases between. Germline assignment: CDR1 SGHNT and CDR2 YYREEE (reference sequence). The CDR3 extends over 16 amino acids. The J gene is TRBJ2-1, the V gene TRBV5-4; no firm D call. The specimen was naive CD4+ T cells sorted from blood. Subset indicated: CD45RA+ positively selected. This receptor was taken from a man younger than 35 in good health. CDR3 loop: CASSPGPLGQYNEQFF. The CDR3 DNA follows: TGTGCCAGCAGCCCTGGCCCTCTGGGTCAATACAATGAGCAGTTCTTC. Full variable domain (outside the CDR3, taken from reference TRBV5-4 and TRBJ2-1): ETGVTQSPTHLIKTRGQQVTLRCSSQSGHNTVSWYQQALGQGPQFIFQYYREEENGRGNFPPRFSGLQFPNYSSELNVNALELDDSALYLCASSPGPLGQYNEQFFGPGTRLTVL.